Included here is one TCR beta chain sequence, with context. Antigen unknown. The data stem from a study of shared clonotypes between healthy human individuals. Study outcomes and limitations: Of the naive CD4 clonotypes, around 5.2% were shared across a handful of donors.

Per the study methods: Sequence data from immunoSEQ were junction-only and lacked quality scores; consequently, filtering differed. TCRdb's table, derived via immunoSEQ multiplex PCR, lists solely in-frame clones and lacks some. V and J calls and clone size come straight from that table; D and trimming were deduced from the DNA. This sample yields 950,000 to 1,100,000 clones, of which around four fifths are seen a single time; roughly 1.4% belongs to the top ten. The sample taken for sequencing was memory CD4+ T cells sorted from blood. Sample subset: CD45RA-negative fraction. The clonotype originates from a young man in good health.

CDR3 in DNA: TGTGCCAGTGGTACAAGGGGACAAGAGACCCAGTACTTC. It yields the protein CASGTRGQETQYF. This chain joins TRBV7-2 and TRBJ2-5; a weak D match, TRBD1 (5 bases). The germline V gene encodes CDR1 SGHTA and CDR2 FQGNSA. The CDR3 contains 13 residues. V was clipped by 9 bases and J by 2 bases, with 13 bases between them.